A single sample gave rise to the 30 T cell receptor beta chains below, sequenced in a study of T cell repertoires in cytomegalovirus infection. TCRdb re-analysed the reads in MiXCR, keeping a single row per CDR3 protein. The sample includes some 680,000 distinct CDR3 sequences, 35% to 40% of them seen just once. What was sequenced was PBMCs. These receptors were collected from a human donor in good health (CMV status not recorded). Some clones in this sample may be carry-over from other donors' samples.

The J gene is TRBJ1-1, the V gene TRBV9; TRBD1 agrees at 7 bases. Germline V gene data show CDR1 as SGDLS and CDR2 as YYNGEE. This CDR3 comprises 17 residues. The J segment lost 4 bases and the V segment lost 3 bases, leaving 15 bases of the junction unmatched. In nucleotides, the CDR3 is TGTGCCAGCAGCGCGAGGGGCACAGGGGTTGTGGGCACTGAAGCTTTCTTT. The encoded protein is CASSARGTGVVGTEAFF.

The gene calls are TRBV5-5 and TRBJ2-3; either TRBD1 or TRBD2 may fit D (5 bases each). Germline V gene lookup returns CDR1 SGHKS and CDR2 YYEKEE (reference sequence). CDR3 length: 14 amino acids. Trimming cost V 2 bases and J 6 bases, with 13 bases left between them. CDR3 sequence: CASSFRDPRDTQYF. The CDR3 nucleotides are TGTGCCAGCAGCTTCAGGGACCCACGGGATACGCAGTATTTT.

V usage is TRBV20-1 and J usage is TRBJ1-4; D perhaps matches TRBD1 (5 bases). The V and J ends lost 4 bases and 0 bases respectively, with 6 bases between them. The CDR3 is made up of 13 amino acids. Germline V gene sequence: CDR1 DFQATT, CDR2 SNEGSKA (reference sequence). The CDR3 coding sequence is TGCAGTGCTACGGACACAACTAATGAAAAACTGTTTTTT. Its protein product is CSATDTTNEKLFF.

Comments on this clonotype: The junction and the germline gene differ at one end; a read error may be behind it. The genes are TRBV6-6 and TRBJ1-2; tentative D call: TRBD1 (5 bases). The CDR3 loop spans 13 amino acids. Germline values: CDR1 MNHNY, CDR2 SVGAGI (reference sequence). In nucleotides, the CDR3 is TGTGCCGGCAGGGTAACAAGTGAATATGGCTACACCTTC. Residues: CAGRVTSEYGYTF.

The chain recombines TRBV9 with TRBJ2-1; 8 bases map to TRBD1. The CDR3 length is 15 residues. The germline gives CDR1 SGDLS, CDR2 YYNGEE. After removal of 3 bases from V and 7 bases from J, the junction contained 9 bases not matched to a gene. This chain's CDR3 is CASSARDRTKNEQFF. CDR3 sequence (DNA): TGTGCCAGCAGCGCCCGGGACAGGACAAAAAATGAGCAGTTCTTC.

Only a few counts were recorded for this clonotype. The V and J genes are TRBV7-3 and TRBJ2-6; no clear D. Germline V CDR1 and CDR2: SGHTA, FQGTGA. V lost 4 bases and J lost 0, with 13 bases in between. This CDR3 comprises 17 residues. Here the CDR3 DNA reads TGTGCCAGCAGCTATACGCCCCTACACTCTGGGGCCAACGTCCTGACTTTC. Translating it yields CASSYTPLHSGANVLTF.

The table lists this clonotype with a few counts. The chain employs TRBV6-2 or TRBV6-3 and TRBJ2-7; no firm D call. This CDR3 has 13 residues. Between the trimmed V and J ends, which lost 6 bases and 2 bases, there was a span of 11 bases. Germline loops: CDR1 MNHEY, CDR2 SVGEGT. The CDR3 loop reads CASRHGIAYEQYF. The CDR3 DNA follows: TGTGCCAGCAGACATGGGATCGCCTACGAGCAGTACTTC.

This chain links TRBV18 with TRBJ1-5; D gene uncertain. Trimming left V 0 bases short and J 3 bases short, with 9 bases between. The germline CDR1 and CDR2 sequences are KGHSH and LQKENI. The CDR3 is made up of 15 amino acids. DNA for the CDR3: TGTGCCAGCTCACCACCGATCGCAGACAATCAGCCCCAGCATTTT. Protein: CASSPPIADNQPQHF.

The chain is built from TRBV28 and TRBJ1-5, with 7 bases aligning to TRBD1. J was trimmed by 7 bases and V by 7 bases; bases with no gene match: 10. CDR3 length equals 14 residues. Germline values: CDR1 MDHEN, CDR2 SYDVKM. DNA of the CDR3: TGTGCCAGCACCATTACAGGGGATCGGCAGCCCCAGCATTTT. The encoded protein is CASTITGDRQPQHF. The full variable domain, with the rest looked up from reference TRBV28 and TRBJ1-5, is DVKVTQSSRYLVKRTGEKVFLECVQDMDHENMFWYRQDPGLGLRLIYFSYDVKMKEKGDIPEGYSVSREKKERFSLILESASTNQTSMYLCASTITGDRQPQHFGDGTRLSIL.

The genes are TRBV7-2 and TRBJ2-7; TRBD1 or TRBD2 may be the D gene (5 bases each). With 4 bases removed from V and 2 bases from J, the gap between germline ends came to 12 bases. The CDR3 contains 14 residues. Per germline, CDR1 SGHTA and CDR2 FQGNSA. CDR3 in DNA: TGTGCCAGCAGCTCGGGACGGTTAGCCTACGAGCAGTACTTC. Amino acid sequence: CASSSGRLAYEQYF.

This clonotype appeared a few times. The V gene is TRBV7-2, the J gene TRBJ1-1; D ambiguous. Germline values: CDR1 SGHTA, CDR2 FQGNSA. This CDR3 has 13 amino acids. Trimming stripped 4 bases from V and 0 bases from J, with 6 bases between. The CDR3 nucleotides read TGTGCCAGCAGCTCTCAGGTGAACACTGAAGCTTTCTTT. Its protein is CASSSQVNTEAFF.

The chain couples TRBV28 to TRBJ2-7; D uncertain. Germline-derived CDR1 and CDR2 are MDHEN and SYDVKM. V shed 5 bases and J shed 6 bases, with 11 bases lying between them. The CDR3 spans 12 residues. In DNA form, the CDR3 reads TGTGCCAGCAGTCCTCGACCGCGCGAGCAGTACTTC. Protein sequence: CASSPRPREQYF.

J is TRBJ2-1 and V is TRBV3-1, with D possibly being TRBD1 or TRBD2 (5 bases each). CDR3 length: 18 amino acids. Germline CDR1 LGHDT, CDR2 YNNKEL (reference sequence). V shed 0 bases and J shed 4 bases, with 19 bases lying between them. CDR3 coding DNA: TGTGCCAGCAGCCAAGATAAGGGGACGACGATCCTATACAATGAGCAGTTCTTC. Translation: CASSQDKGTTILYNEQFF.

The sample holds one count of this clonotype. V gene TRBV7-8 combines with J gene TRBJ1-5; 8 bases fit TRBD1. This CDR3 is built from 18 residues. CDR1 is SGHVS, CDR2 FQNEAQ, per germline. The trim removed 1 base at V and 4 bases at J, leaving 12 bases unmatched. CDR3 sequence (DNA): TGTGCCAGCAGCTTAGGAGTGGCAGGGGGCGACCGAAATCAGCCCCAGCATTTT. This encodes CASSLGVAGGDRNQPQHF.

The rearrangement links TRBV13 to TRBJ1-2; D possibly corresponds to TRBD1 (5 bases). The germline V gene encodes CDR1 PRHDT and CDR2 FYEKMQ (reference sequence). This CDR3 spans 15 amino acids. V dropped 0 bases and J dropped 5 bases, with 13 bases sitting between them. CDR3 nucleotides: TGTGCCAGCAGCTTAGGTGGGGCCAGGGCGTATGGCTACACCTTC. It translates to CASSLGGARAYGYTF.

The CDR3 is CASIPPFATNEKLFF. Written as DNA, the CDR3 is TGTGCCAGCATCCCCCCTTTTGCAACTAATGAAAAACTGTTTTTT. The chain is built from TRBV7-9 and TRBJ1-4; D is unclear. V lost 7 bases and J lost 0, with 12 bases in between. Germline V gives CDR1 SEHNR, CDR2 FQNEAQ (reference sequence). The CDR3 is 15 amino acids.

This sequence joins TRBV7-8 and TRBJ2-7, with 8 nucleotides matching TRBD1. Germline V gene lookup returns CDR1 SGHVS and CDR2 FQNEAQ. The CDR3 has 12 amino acids. V trimming: 11 bases; J trimming: 4 bases; junction bases outside the gene matches: 7. The CDR3 DNA is TGTGCCTGCTGCGGACAGGGATACGAGCAGTACTTC. This sequence encodes CACCGQGYEQYF.

There are a few counts of this clonotype. This chain uses TRBV7-6 with TRBJ1-1; 11 nucleotides match TRBD1. There are 17 residues in the CDR3. Germline lookup yields CDR1 SGHVS and CDR2 FNYEAQ. Losses at the gene ends were 2 bases for V and 4 bases for J; bases not matched to a gene: 9. CDR3 sequence (DNA): TGTGCCAGCAGCTTATGGACAGGGGGCCTAAGAAGCACTGAAGCTTTCTTT. This sequence encodes CASSLWTGGLRSTEAFF.

This chain connects TRBV20-1 to TRBJ2-2; 11 nucleotides match TRBD2. The germline V gene has CDR1 DFQATT and CDR2 SNEGSKA (reference sequence). V was pared by 5 bases and J by 3 bases, with 2 bases of the junction left unmatched. The CDR3 runs 14 residues. In nucleotides, the CDR3 is TGCAGTGCTTTAGCGGGAGGGCACACCGGGGAGCTGTTTTTT. Translated, it gives CSALAGGHTGELFF.

Only a few counts were recorded for this clonotype. This clone may be a read error of a much larger clone one base away. V and J are TRBV5-6 and TRBJ1-5, with a tentative D call TRBD1 (6 bases). In germline, CDR1 is SGHDT, CDR2 YYEEEE. This CDR3 is built from 14 residues. V lost 4 bases, J lost 2 bases, and 10 bases lay in between. The CDR3 DNA is TGTGCCAGCAGCCGGGACAAGGGCAATCAGCCCCAGCATTTT. Protein: CASSRDKGNQPQHF.

The chain uses TRBV29-1 and TRBJ2-1, with D tentatively TRBD1 or TRBD2 (6 bases each). CDR3 length: 14 residues. Germline V lookup: CDR1 SQVTM, CDR2 ANQGSEA. Trimming removed 4 bases from V and 6 bases from J, with 16 bases in between. The CDR3 DNA reads as TGCAGCGTTGCACCCGGGGGCCAAGTCAATGAGCAGTTCTTC. Translating gives CSVAPGGQVNEQFF.

This clonotype has just one count. The chain couples TRBV19 to TRBJ2-7; 10 nucleotides match TRBD1. The V and J ends lost 4 bases and 3 bases, in that order; junction bases with no gene match: 6. The CDR3 extends over 15 amino acids. Germline V gene lookup returns CDR1 LNHDA and CDR2 SQIVND (reference sequence). CDR3 sequence: CASSTGTGEGYEQYF. In nucleotides, the CDR3 is TGTGCCAGTAGTACCGGGACAGGGGAGGGCTACGAGCAGTACTTC.

This sequence joins TRBV20-1 and TRBJ2-2; either TRBD1 or TRBD2 may supply D (5 bases each). Germline V gene lookup returns CDR1 DFQATT and CDR2 SNEGSKA (reference sequence). CDR3 length: 15 amino acids. Deletions cut 0 bases from V and 4 bases from J, with 12 bases between. The CDR3 DNA is TGCAGTGCTAGAGATCTGGGGGTTTCCACCGGGGAGCTGTTTTTT. Its protein is CSARDLGVSTGELFF.

The table lists this clonotype with a few counts. The genes are TRBV19 and TRBJ2-1, with no clear D. Trimming shortened V by 4 bases and J by 9 bases, and 13 bases separated the two germline ends. Germline lookup yields CDR1 LNHDA and CDR2 SQIVND (reference sequence). The CDR3 is 13 residues long. The CDR3 reads CASSKLTVPEQFF. CDR3 in DNA: TGTGCCAGTAGTAAACTGACGGTGCCTGAGCAGTTCTTC.

This clonotype has just a few counts. V usage is TRBV4-2 and J usage is TRBJ1-5, with 10 bases identical to TRBD1. CDR3 length: 15 amino acids. Per germline, CDR1 LGHNA and CDR2 YNFKEQ. V dropped 1 base and J dropped 6; count of bases not matched to a gene: 3. CDR3 in DNA: TGTGCCAGCAGCCAAGCCGGACAGGGGGGTCAGCCCCAGCATTTT. It translates to CASSQAGQGGQPQHF.

Comments on this clonotype: Likely a read error: the CDR3 ends without its conserved phenylalanine or tryptophan. This chain uses TRBV6-5 with TRBJ2-7, with TRBD2 matching 14 bases. V shed 5 bases, J shed 6 bases, and the junction held 6 bases outside the gene matches. In germline, CDR1 is MNHEY, CDR2 SVGAGI. This CDR3 has 15 residues. The CDR3 sequence: CASSRTSGGLSEQYL. The CDR3 DNA is TGTGCCAGCAGTAGGACTAGCGGGGGGCTGTCCGAGCAGTACTTA.

This clonotype showed up just a few times. The chain uses TRBV20-1 and TRBJ2-5; 12 bases map to TRBD2. This CDR3 has 17 amino acids. After removal of 3 bases from V and 10 bases from J, the junction contained 18 bases not matched to a gene. The germline gives CDR1 DFQATT, CDR2 SNEGSKA (reference sequence). The CDR3 here is CSARGPGLAGLLEGQYF. For the CDR3, the DNA is TGCAGTGCTAGGGGGCCGGGACTAGCGGGCCTCTTGGAGGGCCAGTACTTC.

The gene calls are TRBV6-1 and TRBJ1-2, with D possibly being TRBD1 (5 bases). This CDR3 spans 15 amino acids. The V end lost 8 bases, the J end lost 4 bases, and 20 bases lay between the germline ends. Germline lookup yields CDR1 MNHNS and CDR2 SASEGT. CDR3 nucleotides: TGTGCCAGCCGGCAGGGCCGCGGAGGTACCTATGGCTACACCTTC. This encodes CASRQGRGGTYGYTF.

This clonotype was detected once. The rearrangement uses TRBV6-5 and TRBJ1-3, with TRBD1 identical over 7 bases. Germline CDR1 reads MNHEY; CDR2 reads SVGAGI. Unmatched junction bases numbered 3, after V lost 7 bases and J lost 0 bases. The CDR3 sequence is 14 residues long. The CDR3 region is CASNAGGSGNTIYF. CDR3 DNA sequence: TGTGCCAGCAACGCAGGGGGCTCTGGAAACACCATATATTTT.

The rearrangement joins TRBV27 to TRBJ1-4, with a possible D match to TRBD1 (5 bases). The CDR3 loop spans 14 amino acids. With 6 bases removed from V and 8 bases from J, the gap between germline ends came to 16 bases. CDR1 is MNHEY, CDR2 SMNVEV, per germline (reference sequence). CDR3 protein: CASSNPGRGEKLFF. The CDR3 DNA follows: TGTGCCAGCAGCAATCCAGGGAGGGGCGAAAAACTGTTTTTT.